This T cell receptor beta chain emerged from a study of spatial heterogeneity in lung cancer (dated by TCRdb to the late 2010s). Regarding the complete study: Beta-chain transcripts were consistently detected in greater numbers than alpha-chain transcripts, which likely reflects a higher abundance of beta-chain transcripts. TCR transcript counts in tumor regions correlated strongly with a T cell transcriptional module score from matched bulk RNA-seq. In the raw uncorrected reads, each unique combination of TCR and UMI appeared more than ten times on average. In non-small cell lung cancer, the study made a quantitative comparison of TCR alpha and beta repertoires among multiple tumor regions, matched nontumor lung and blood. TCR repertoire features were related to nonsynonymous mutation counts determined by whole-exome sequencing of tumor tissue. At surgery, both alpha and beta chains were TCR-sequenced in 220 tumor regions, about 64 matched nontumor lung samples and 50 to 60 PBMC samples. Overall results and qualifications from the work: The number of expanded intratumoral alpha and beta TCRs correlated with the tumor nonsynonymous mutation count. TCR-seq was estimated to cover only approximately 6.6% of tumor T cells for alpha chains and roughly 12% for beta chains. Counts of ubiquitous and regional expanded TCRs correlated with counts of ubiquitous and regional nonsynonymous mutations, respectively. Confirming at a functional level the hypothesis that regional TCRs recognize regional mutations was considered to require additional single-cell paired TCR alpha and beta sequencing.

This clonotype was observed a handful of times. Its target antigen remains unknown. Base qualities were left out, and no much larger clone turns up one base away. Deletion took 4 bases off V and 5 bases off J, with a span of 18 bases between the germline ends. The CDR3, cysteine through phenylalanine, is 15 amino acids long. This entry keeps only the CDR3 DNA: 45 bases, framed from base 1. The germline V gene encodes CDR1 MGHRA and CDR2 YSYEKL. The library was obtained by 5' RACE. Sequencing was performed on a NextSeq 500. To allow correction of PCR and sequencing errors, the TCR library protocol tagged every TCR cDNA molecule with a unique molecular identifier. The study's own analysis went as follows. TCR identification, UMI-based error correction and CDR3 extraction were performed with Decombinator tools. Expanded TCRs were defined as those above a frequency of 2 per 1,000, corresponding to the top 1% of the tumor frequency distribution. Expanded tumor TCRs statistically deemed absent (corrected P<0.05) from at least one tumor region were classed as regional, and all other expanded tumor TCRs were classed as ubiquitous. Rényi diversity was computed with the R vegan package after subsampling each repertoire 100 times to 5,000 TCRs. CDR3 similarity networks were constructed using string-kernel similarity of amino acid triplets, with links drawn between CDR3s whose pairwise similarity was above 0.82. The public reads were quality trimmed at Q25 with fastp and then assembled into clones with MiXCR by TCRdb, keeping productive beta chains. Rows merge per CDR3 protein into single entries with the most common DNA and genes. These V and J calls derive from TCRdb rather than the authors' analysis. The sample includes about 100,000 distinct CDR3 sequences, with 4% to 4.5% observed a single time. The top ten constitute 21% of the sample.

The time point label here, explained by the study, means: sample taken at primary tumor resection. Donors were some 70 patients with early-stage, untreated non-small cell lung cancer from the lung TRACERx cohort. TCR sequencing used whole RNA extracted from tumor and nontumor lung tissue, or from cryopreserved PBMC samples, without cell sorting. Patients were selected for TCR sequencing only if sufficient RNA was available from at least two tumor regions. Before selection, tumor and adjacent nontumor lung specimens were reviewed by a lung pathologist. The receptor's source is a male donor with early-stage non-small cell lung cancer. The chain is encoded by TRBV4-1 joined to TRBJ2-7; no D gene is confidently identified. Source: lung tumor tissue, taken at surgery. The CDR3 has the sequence CASSPSVGYGDEQYF. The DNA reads TGCGCCAGCAGCCCCTCCGTAGGGTATGGGGACGAGCAGTACTTC.